The 27 T cell receptor beta chains below all came from one sample that was sequenced in a study of T cells in women clearing cervical HPV infection. Here immunoSEQ multiplex PCR was the method, and the copy in TCRdb shows in-frame clones only, minus some. In all, the sample yields under 45,000 clones. The sequenced sample consisted of blood buffy coat. Source of these receptors: a woman between 18 and 69 years old with a cervical HPV16 infection that either progressed to CIN3+ or cleared (not recorded which).

In the case of this clone: Read sequence stops 3 residues before the CDR3 end, and the germline J gene provides the missing end. This sequence joins TRBV10-1 and TRBJ2-3; TRBD1 aligns across 8 bases. The CDR3 has 11 residues. Germline CDR1 reads WNHNN; CDR2 reads SYGVQD (reference sequence). The part of the CDR3 DNA that was read is TGCGCCAGCAGTGGACAGGGGACG. It encodes CASSGQGT. The entire CDR3 reads CASSGQGTQYF.

As regards this clone: The read ends 3 residues before the CDR3 terminus; that terminus is restored from the germline J gene. The V and J genes are TRBV11-3 and TRBJ1-1; D not resolved. The CDR3 is made up of 13 amino acids. Trimming took off 2 bases at V and 3 bases at J, with 7 bases between the two ends. CDR1 is SGHNT, CDR2 YENEEA, per germline. CDR3 DNA, as far as it was read: TGTGCCAGCAGCTTATTCAGTGACACTGAA. Translating gives CASSLFSDTE. The CDR3 in its entirety is CASSLFSDTEAFF.

About this clone itself: The read is 3 residues too short to cover the CDR3 end, so that end is filled in from the germline J gene. The chain is built from TRBV20-1 and TRBJ1-2, with 11 nucleotides matching TRBD1. The CDR3 is 14 residues long. Germline V gene lookup returns CDR1 DFQATT and CDR2 SNEGSKA (reference sequence). J lost 3 bases, V lost 5 bases, and 5 bases had no gene match. The CDR3 loop reads CSAPPDRGHYGYTF. The CDR3 bases that were read are TGCAGTGCTCCGCCGGACAGGGGGCACTATGGC.

As for this clone: The missing CDR3 end, 3 residues past where the read stops, is filled in from the germline J gene. The genes are TRBV10-3 and TRBJ2-7; TRBD2 agrees at 8 bases. Germline trimming cut 4 bases from V and 1 base from J; bases unmatched to any gene: 3. Germline CDR1 ENHRY, CDR2 SYGVKD. The CDR3 is made up of 14 amino acids. CDR3 DNA (partial): TGTGCCATCAGTGCCAGCGGGAGATCCTACGAG. It translates to CAISASGRSYE. The whole CDR3 is CAISASGRSYEQYF.

This CDR3 is CASSVGSGLFYNEQFF. The CDR3 bases that were read are TGTGCCAGCAGTGTTGGTAGTGGGCTGTTCTACAATGAG. The V call is TRBV2, the J call TRBJ2-1; D unclear. The CDR3 end falls 3 residues outside the read, so it is completed with the germline J gene. V was trimmed by 4 bases and J by 3 bases, leaving 16 bases between them. Looked up from germline, CDR1 is SNHLY and CDR2 is FYNNEI. The CDR3 sequence is 16 residues long.

Regarding this clone: The read ends 3 residues shy of where the CDR3 ends; the end is completed using the germline J gene. The V and J genes are TRBV7-8 and TRBJ2-5; possible D gene TRBD2, 7 bases. The CDR3 runs to 17 residues. Germline CDR1 SGHVS, CDR2 FQNEAQ. V shed 3 bases and J shed 4 bases, with 21 bases lying between them. The part of the CDR3 DNA that was read is TGTGCCAGCAGCTTCCACTCCTCCGTAGGGGGGGGAGAGACC. This translates into CASSFHSSVGGGET. The entire CDR3 protein is CASSFHSSVGGGETQYF.

CDR3 DNA, as far as it was read: TGTGCCAGCAGTCAGACAGGCGGTGCGACTAATGAAAAG. It is translated as CASSQTGGATNEK. The full-length CDR3 reads as CASSQTGGATNEKLFF. V gene TRBV2 combines with J gene TRBJ2-2; D is possibly TRBD1 (6 bases). The read falls 3 residues short of the CDR3 end, and the missing part is taken from the germline J gene. Germline-derived CDR1 and CDR2 are SNHLY and FYNNEI. This CDR3 has 16 residues.

About this clone itself: The read comes to an end 3 residues before the CDR3 does, leaving the germline J gene to fill in the end. This chain joins TRBV6-2 or TRBV6-3 and TRBJ1-4; D might be TRBD1 (6 bases). Per germline, CDR1 MNHEY and CDR2 SVGEGT. The V end lost 8 bases, the J end lost 7 bases, and 17 bases lay between the germline ends. The length of the CDR3 is 14 residues. CDR3 residues: CASWQGRGGEKLFF. CDR3 bases read: TGTGCCAGCTGGCAGGGAAGAGGGGGTGAAAAA.

As concerns this clone: The observed sequence ends 3 residues before the CDR3 terminus, with the missing tail filled in from the germline J gene. J is TRBJ2-7 and V is TRBV2, with D possibly TRBD1 on 6 matching bases. Germline V gene data show CDR1 as SNHLY and CDR2 as FYNNEI. V shed 4 bases and J shed 3 bases, with 16 bases lying between them. CDR3 length: 15 residues. The CDR3 bases that were read are TGTGCCAGCAGTGTCACTGGACAGCCCTACTACGAG. Residues: CASSVTGQPYYE. The entire CDR3 protein reads CASSVTGQPYYEQYF.

Comment on this clone: Read coverage stops 3 residues before the CDR3 terminus; the germline J gene supplies the remainder. The V and J genes are TRBV19 and TRBJ1-5; a possible D gene is TRBD1 (5 bases). This CDR3 is 17 amino acids long. Between the trimmed V and J ends, which lost 4 bases and 3 bases, there was a span of 19 bases. The germline V gene has CDR1 LNHDA and CDR2 SQIVND (reference sequence). The part of the CDR3 DNA that was read is TGTGCCAGTAGTAGAACAGGATCAATTGGGATCAATCAGCCC. It yields the protein CASSRTGSIGINQP. The whole CDR3 is CASSRTGSIGINQPQHF.

As regards this clone: The read is 3 residues too short to cover the CDR3 end, so that end is filled in from the germline J gene. V and J are TRBV18 and TRBJ1-2; 7 bases fit TRBD1. With 3 bases clipped from V and 6 bases from J, the junction kept 4 bases outside the gene matches. This CDR3 is built from 13 residues. The germline V gene has CDR1 KGHSH and CDR2 LQKENI. The CDR3 spells CASSPTGPDGYTF. Partial CDR3 DNA: TGTGCCAGCTCACCGACAGGGCCGGATGGC.

Turning to this clone: The missing CDR3 end, 3 residues past where the read stops, is filled in from the germline J gene. The chain combines TRBV7-2 with TRBJ2-5; TRBD2 aligns across 8 bases. The V gene end was trimmed by 4 bases and the J gene end by 6 bases; junction bases not matched to a gene: 7. This CDR3 is 14 amino acids long. Germline CDR1 reads SGHTA; CDR2 reads FQGNSA. The part of the CDR3 DNA that was read is TGTGCCAGCAGCTCCCCGGTAGCGGGAAAGACC. Translated: CASSSPVAGKT. The whole CDR3 region reads CASSSPVAGKTQYF.

A word on this clone: With the read ending 3 residues before the CDR3 end, the germline J gene is used to fill in that end. The chain employs TRBV6-1 and TRBJ2-5; D possibly corresponds to TRBD1 (5 bases). CDR3 length: 13 amino acids. V lost 4 bases to trimming and J lost 4 bases, with 10 bases between them. Germline CDR1 and CDR2: MNHNS and SASEGT. The DNA read from the CDR3 is TGTGCCAGCAGTGTTACAGGCCGAGAGACC. This gives the protein CASSVTGRET. The whole CDR3 is CASSVTGRETQYF.

Concerning this clone: The read ends 3 residues before the CDR3 terminus; that terminus is restored from the germline J gene. The J gene is TRBJ2-5, the V gene TRBV2; 9 bases match TRBD1. V shed 6 bases and J 3 bases; nucleotides not matched to a gene: 2. CDR3 length equals 13 residues. Germline values: CDR1 SNHLY, CDR2 FYNNEI. The DNA read from the CDR3 is TGTGCCAGCAGACGGACAGGGGAAGAGACC. Its protein is CASRRTGEET. The CDR3 reads in full as CASRRTGEETQYF.

Comments on this clone: From the germline J gene comes the end of the CDR3, since the read stops 3 residues before it. This rearrangement joins TRBV29-1 to TRBJ2-3; TRBD2 matches 7 bases. The CDR3 runs to 12 residues. Unmatched junction bases numbered 5, after V lost 7 bases and J lost 4 bases. CDR1 and CDR2 from the germline V gene are SQVTM and ANQGSEA. CDR3 amino acids: CSATSVADTQYF. Partial CDR3 DNA: TGCAGCGCTACTAGCGTCGCAGATACG.

About this clone: With the read ending 3 residues before the CDR3 end, the germline J gene is used to fill in that end. The chain couples TRBV7-2 to TRBJ2-2, with 10 bases identical to TRBD1. The germline CDR1 and CDR2 sequences are SGHTA and FQGNSA. The CDR3 consists of 16 residues. V shed 0 bases and J 5 bases; nucleotides not matched to a gene: 3. Incomplete CDR3 DNA: TGTGCCAGCAGCTTAGCCGGACAGGGGGGGACCGGGGAG. Its translation is CASSLAGQGGTGE. The entire CDR3 reads CASSLAGQGGTGELFF.

As regards this clone: The CDR3 extends 3 residues past the end of the read, so its final part is completed from the germline J gene. The chain uses TRBV19 and TRBJ2-2; 9 positions match TRBD2. The CDR3 loop spans 15 amino acids. Looked up from germline, CDR1 is LNHDA and CDR2 is SQIVND (reference sequence). Germline trimming cut 8 bases from V and 6 bases from J; bases unmatched to any gene: 10. Here the CDR3 reads CASSGGGGAAGELFF. The CDR3 DNA, read in part, is TGTGCCAGTTCTGGGGGCGGGGGGGCCGCCGGGGAG.

As concerns this clone: Read data end 3 residues before the CDR3 end; the end is taken from the germline J gene. V is TRBV19 and J is TRBJ1-3, with unresolved D. In germline, CDR1 is LNHDA, CDR2 SQIVND (reference sequence). The V gene lost 5 bases and the J gene lost 1 base, with 21 bases spanning the gap. This CDR3 region has 18 residues. The CDR3 is CASSPTVAGLGSGNTIYF. The sequenced CDR3 bases are TGTGCCAGTAGTCCAACCGTGGCCGGTTTAGGGTCTGGAAACACC.

With respect to this clone: Read sequence stops 3 residues before the CDR3 end, and the germline J gene provides the missing end. V is TRBV2 and J is TRBJ1-1, with a tentative D call TRBD1 (5 bases). CDR3 length equals 12 residues. CDR1 and CDR2 from the germline V gene are SNHLY and FYNNEI. This chain's CDR3 is CASSGEAGAAFF. The CDR3 bases that were read are TGTGCCAGCAGTGGAGAAGCTGGGGCA.

Worth noting for this clone: From the germline J gene comes the end of the CDR3, since the read stops 3 residues before it. The chain links TRBV19 to TRBJ2-3, with D unclear. Trimming removed 3 bases at V and 6 bases at J, with 13 bases between. Germline V gene sequence: CDR1 LNHDA, CDR2 SQIVND (reference sequence). This CDR3 contains 14 residues. The part of the CDR3 DNA that was read is TGTGCCAGTAGTATGAGGCAGGCGTGGGATACG. As protein: CASSMRQAWDT. The full CDR3 protein reads CASSMRQAWDTQYF.

On this clone itself: The CDR3 is cut off 3 residues early in the read; its end comes from the germline J gene. The rearrangement uses TRBV7-2 and TRBJ2-5; a weak D match, TRBD2 (6 bases). Trimming cost V 5 bases and J 7 bases, with 17 bases left between them. The germline V gene encodes CDR1 SGHTA and CDR2 FQGNSA. The CDR3 runs to 14 residues. CDR3 sequence reads: CASSTDYSWGTQYF. Incomplete CDR3 DNA: TGTGCCAGCAGCACGGACTATTCATGGGGGACC.

A note on this clone: The missing CDR3 end, 3 residues past where the read stops, is filled in from the germline J gene. The chain combines TRBV19 with TRBJ2-7; possible D gene TRBD1, 6 bases. This CDR3 has 16 residues. Per germline, CDR1 LNHDA and CDR2 SQIVND (reference sequence). V was shortened by 0 bases and J by 6 bases, with 18 bases between the two germline ends. The sequenced part of the CDR3 DNA is TGTGCCAGTAGTATAGATGATAAAAGCAGGGGCCGCGAG. Encoded protein: CASSIDDKSRGRE. In full, the CDR3 reads CASSIDDKSRGREQYF.

Concerning this clone itself: The DNA ends 3 residues before the CDR3 does, and the rest of the CDR3 is filled in from the germline J gene. The gene calls are TRBV5-6 and TRBJ2-4; D unclear. The CDR3 covers 11 residues. Germline V gene lookup returns CDR1 SGHDT and CDR2 YYEEEE. This CDR3 reads CASSLGLFQYF. Partial CDR3 DNA: TGTGCCAGCAGCTTGGGGCTTTTT.

With regard to this clone: The read comes to an end 3 residues before the CDR3 does, leaving the germline J gene to fill in the end. V usage is TRBV30 and J usage is TRBJ1-2, with D unresolved. Trimming cost V 4 bases and J 1 base, with 7 bases left between them. CDR1 is GTSNPN and CDR2 is SVGIG in the germline V gene (reference sequence). CDR3 length: 12 amino acids. CDR3 DNA (partial): TGTGCCTGGAAGCACCTTAACTATGGC. The encoded protein is CAWKHLNYG. The CDR3 as a whole reads CAWKHLNYGYTF.

As regards this clone: Read coverage stops 3 residues before the CDR3 terminus; the germline J gene supplies the remainder. V is TRBV10-3 and J is TRBJ2-7; perhaps TRBD1 as D (5 bases). CDR1 and CDR2 (germline): ENHRY, SYGVKD. V was pared by 8 bases and J by 4 bases, with 18 bases between. This CDR3 has 14 amino acids. This CDR3 reads CAIGNSGKRYEQYF. The DNA read from the CDR3 is TGTGCCATCGGGAATTCAGGGAAGAGGTACGAG.

In the case of this clone: From the germline J gene comes the end of the CDR3, since the read stops 3 residues before it. The chain joins TRBV6-2 or TRBV6-3 to TRBJ1-1; D is undetermined. Per germline, CDR1 MNHEY and CDR2 SVGEGT. This CDR3 contains 14 residues. The CDR3 is CASTSSLAPGKAFF. The sequenced CDR3 bases are TGTGCCAGCACCTCTTCCCTTGCCCCTGGCAAA.

On this clone: The read falls 3 residues short of the CDR3 end, and the missing part is taken from the germline J gene. The chain recombines TRBV14 with TRBJ2-1; D call uncertain. The ends were cut back, 3 bases at V and 7 bases at J, with 10 bases in the middle. Germline CDR1 SGHDN, CDR2 FVKESK. The CDR3 has 13 residues. The CDR3 spells CASSQLARNEQFF. Partial CDR3 DNA: TGTGCCAGCAGCCAGTTAGCTCGTAATGAG.